These 28 T cell receptor beta chains came from one sample sequenced in a study of cytomegalovirus exposure and HLA in healthy donors. PCR employed 60 Vbeta and 13 Jbeta primers. The protocol was immunoSEQ multiplex PCR, while the TCRdb copy is restricted to in-frame clones and leaves out a portion. The profile shows roughly 120,000 clones, approximately 68% of them singletons. The sample was PBMCs. The receptors stem from a man between 25 and 39 years old in good health and CMV-seropositive.

The count of this clone is one. This chain joins TRBV7-2 and TRBJ2-1, with 9 bases fitting TRBD2. CDR1 and CDR2 (germline): SGHTA, FQGNSA. This CDR3 region has 15 residues. Trimming cost V 5 bases and J 3 bases; bases outside gene matches: 5. The CDR3 loop reads CASSPLAGSYNEQFF. As DNA, the CDR3 is TGTGCCAGCAGCCCGCTAGCGGGGAGCTACAATGAGCAGTTCTTC. The full variable domain, rest sourced from reference TRBV7-2 and TRBJ2-1, is GAGVSQSPSNKVTEKGKDVELRCDPISGHTALYWYRQSLGQGLEFLIYFQGNSAPDKSGLPSDRFSAERTGGSVSTLTIQRTQQEDSAVYLCASSPLAGSYNEQFFGPGTRLTVL.

The chain is built from TRBV6-5 and TRBJ1-2; 8 bases align to TRBD1. The CDR3 contains 12 residues. Germline CDR1 is MNHEY and CDR2 is SVGAGI. Trimming took 5 bases from V and 13 from J; bases not matched to a gene: 9. The CDR3 sequence is CASSSPDRVCTF. The CDR3 bases are TGTGCCAGCAGTAGCCCGGACAGGGTATGCACCTTC.

V and J are TRBV4-1 and TRBJ2-6; 8 bases agree with TRBD1. The V segment lost 4 bases and the J segment 1 base; nucleotides outside the gene matches: 9. Germline V gives CDR1 MGHRA, CDR2 YSYEKL. There are 18 residues in the CDR3. CDR3 bases: TGCGCCAGCAGCCTCGTGGACAGGGCCGCTTCTGGGGCCAACGTCCTGACTTTC. Its protein is CASSLVDRAASGANVLTF.

The rearrangement uses TRBV5-1 and TRBJ2-1; weak D call: TRBD2 (6 bases). This CDR3 comprises 15 residues. Germline V gene data show CDR1 as SGHRS and CDR2 as YFSETQ. Trimming removed 0 bases from V and 4 bases from J, with 11 bases in between. CDR3 region: CASSLVSSEYNEQFF. The CDR3 nucleotides read TGCGCCAGCAGCTTGGTGTCTAGCGAGTACAATGAGCAGTTCTTC.

The chain is built from TRBV19 and TRBJ1-1, with TRBD1 as a possible D gene (6 bases). Per the germline V gene, CDR1 is LNHDA and CDR2 is SQIVND (reference sequence). CDR3 length: 14 residues. The V and J ends lost 4 bases and 5 bases respectively, with 14 bases between them. The CDR3: CASSTRTVPTEAFF. DNA for the CDR3: TGTGCCAGTAGTACCCGGACAGTCCCGACTGAAGCTTTCTTT.

The chain employs TRBV9 and TRBJ1-2; 8 bases fit TRBD1. From germline, CDR1 is SGDLS and CDR2 YYNGEE. The length of the CDR3 is 16 residues. The V segment lost 4 bases and the J segment 2 bases; nucleotides outside the gene matches: 10. The chain's CDR3 is CASSLDRGAPNYGYTF. In DNA form, the CDR3 reads TGTGCCAGCAGCCTAGACAGGGGAGCACCCAACTATGGCTACACCTTC. Supplemented by reference TRBV9 and TRBJ1-2, the full variable domain reads DSGVTQTPKHLITATGQRVTLRCSPRSGDLSVYWYQQSLDQGLQFLIQYYNGEERAKGNILERFSAQQFPDLHSELNLSSLELGDSALYFCASSLDRGAPNYGYTFGSGTRLTVV.

CDR3 residues: CASSGRFGGHGETQYF. The DNA for the CDR3 is TGCGCCAGCAGCGGACGGTTTGGGGGCCATGGGGAGACCCAGTACTTC. V is TRBV5-1 and J is TRBJ2-5; possibly TRBD1 for D (6 bases). Germline CDR1 reads SGHRS; CDR2 reads YFSETQ. The V gene lost 4 bases and the J gene lost 5 bases, with 21 bases spanning the gap. The CDR3 consists of 16 residues.

This clone was detected only a few times. The chain combines TRBV19 with TRBJ1-2; D may be TRBD1 (6 bases). Trimming cost V 5 bases and J 2 bases, with 15 bases left between them. CDR1 LNHDA and CDR2 SQIVND come from the germline V gene (reference sequence). The CDR3 runs to 15 residues. In DNA form, the CDR3 reads TGTGCCAGTAGTCCGATTCTAGACAGGAACTATGGCTACACCTTC. Its protein product is CASSPILDRNYGYTF. Full variable domain (rest looked up from reference TRBV19 and TRBJ1-2): DGGITQSPKYLFRKEGQNVTLSCEQNLNHDAMYWYRQDPGQGLRLIYYSQIVNDFQKGDIAEGYSVSREKKESFPLTVTSAQKNPTAFYLCASSPILDRNYGYTFGSGTRLTVV.

The CDR3 DNA reads as TGTGCCAGCAGCTTAACGGGACTAGCGGGAGTAGATACGCAGTATTTT. This sequence encodes CASSLTGLAGVDTQYF. This rearrangement joins TRBV7-3 to TRBJ2-3, with 14 bases aligning to TRBD2. V was pared by 0 bases and J by 5 bases, with 1 base of the junction left unmatched. This CDR3 is built from 16 residues. Looked up from germline, CDR1 is SGHTA and CDR2 is FQGTGA.

This clone was seen more than once but under ten times. The chain links TRBV7-6 to TRBJ2-1, with D perhaps TRBD2 (5 bases). The V and J ends lost 5 bases and 6 bases respectively, with 14 bases between them. CDR1 is SGHVS, CDR2 FNYEAQ, per germline. CDR3 size: 14 residues. The CDR3 DNA reads as TGTGCCAGCAGCAACGGGGTAGCAGTCAATGAGCAGTTCTTC. It yields the protein CASSNGVAVNEQFF.

The V call is TRBV6-1, the J call TRBJ2-7; 10 nucleotides align to TRBD1. The CDR3 length is 18 residues. Trimming cost V 2 bases and J 0 bases; bases outside gene matches: 10. Germline lookup yields CDR1 MNHNS and CDR2 SASEGT. CDR3: CASSERGTGALLSYEQYF. The CDR3 DNA is TGTGCCAGCAGTGAAAGGGGGACAGGGGCCCTCCTCTCCTACGAGCAGTACTTC.

This chain connects TRBV6-5 to TRBJ2-3; 7 positions agree with TRBD2. V was clipped by 5 bases and J by 2 bases; unmatched bases: 1. Germline CDR1 reads MNHEY; CDR2 reads SVGAGI. The CDR3 has 13 amino acids. The CDR3 reads CASSGTNTDTQYF. DNA for the CDR3: TGTGCCAGCAGTGGGACTAACACAGATACGCAGTATTTT.

The rearrangement links TRBV12-5 to TRBJ2-1; 11 positions match TRBD2. V lost 5 bases, J lost 2 bases, and 23 bases stayed unmatched. The CDR3 contains 22 residues. Germline V lookup: CDR1 LGHNT, CDR2 FRNRAP. The CDR3 spells CASGKTSGSANLGGITYNEQFF. The CDR3 region has the DNA TGTGCTAGTGGTAAAACTAGCGGGAGTGCTAACCTCGGGGGGATAACCTACAATGAGCAGTTCTTC.

The V and J genes are TRBV19 and TRBJ2-1; TRBD2 might be the D (6 bases). Trimming took 7 bases from V and 2 from J, leaving 12 bases between them. The length of the CDR3 is 14 residues. Germline assignment: CDR1 LNHDA and CDR2 SQIVND (reference sequence). The chain's CDR3 is CASKRAGPYNEQFF. CDR3 DNA sequence: TGTGCCAGTAAGAGGGCGGGACCCTACAATGAGCAGTTCTTC.

V is TRBV13 and J is TRBJ2-5; D is unclear. CDR3 length equals 14 residues. V lost 4 bases and J 1 base, leaving 10 bases between the germline ends. Germline V gives CDR1 PRHDT, CDR2 FYEKMQ (reference sequence). CDR3 region: CASSSLDGQETQYF. The CDR3 DNA reads TGTGCCAGCAGCTCCCTAGACGGCCAAGAGACCCAGTACTTC.

This chain connects TRBV28 to TRBJ2-5, with D possibly being TRBD2 (7 bases). Trimming shortened V by 3 bases and J by 5 bases, and 13 bases separated the two germline ends. CDR1 is MDHEN and CDR2 is SYDVKM in the germline V gene. The CDR3 consists of 14 residues. Here the CDR3 reads CASSLYGGRETQYF. CDR3 nucleotides: TGTGCCAGCAGTTTGTACGGGGGGCGGGAGACCCAGTACTTC.

The genes are TRBV5-4 and TRBJ1-1; D possibly corresponds to TRBD1 (6 bases). V lost 4 bases to trimming and J lost 1 base, with 8 bases between them. This CDR3 spans 13 amino acids. CDR1 and CDR2 from the germline V gene are SGHNT and YYREEE (reference sequence). CDR3 DNA: TGTGCCAGCAGCCCACAGGGGAACACTGAAGCTTTCTTT. Its translation: CASSPQGNTEAFF.

This clone showed up just a few times. The genes are TRBV9 and TRBJ2-3; 7 bases are shared with TRBD2. Germline V gene sequence: CDR1 SGDLS, CDR2 YYNGEE. J gave up 2 bases and V 0 bases, and 6 bases lay outside the gene matches. The CDR3 is 16 residues long. The CDR3 DNA reads TGTGCCAGCAGCGTAGGTGCGGGAGTCAACACAGATACGCAGTATTTT. Encoded protein: CASSVGAGVNTDTQYF.

The chain combines TRBV5-1 with TRBJ2-4; D is possibly TRBD2 (5 bases). Germline CDR1 SGHRS, CDR2 YFSETQ. There are 13 residues in the CDR3. Trimming cost V 4 bases and J 8 bases, with 13 bases left between them. CDR3 region: CASSGPGTDIQYF. CDR3 coding DNA: TGCGCCAGCAGCGGTCCGGGAACGGACATTCAGTACTTC.

The J gene is TRBJ1-1, the V gene TRBV7-3; possible D gene TRBD1, 5 bases. Germline V gene lookup returns CDR1 SGHTA and CDR2 FQGTGA. With 5 bases removed from V and 3 bases from J, the gap between germline ends came to 10 bases. The CDR3 consists of 13 residues. The CDR3 region has the DNA TGTGCCAGCAGCGTCGTAGGGGACACTGAAGCTTTCTTT. Translated, it gives CASSVVGDTEAFF.

The J gene is TRBJ2-7, the V gene TRBV30; 7 bases align to TRBD2. CDR3 length: 14 amino acids. J was trimmed by 3 bases and V by 0 bases; bases with no gene match: 5. CDR1 is GTSNPN, CDR2 SVGIG, per germline (reference sequence). The CDR3 DNA reads as TGTGCCTGGAGTGTGGGGCGGGGGTACTACGAGCAGTACTTC. Its translation: CAWSVGRGYYEQYF.

The V call is TRBV5-1, the J call TRBJ2-5; D not certain. The germline gives CDR1 SGHRS, CDR2 YFSETQ. V was pared by 1 base and J by 3 bases, with 4 bases between. The CDR3 length is 12 residues. In DNA, the CDR3 is TGCGCCAGCAGCTTGAATAAAGAGACCCAGTACTTC. This translates into CASSLNKETQYF.

The chain couples TRBV5-4 to TRBJ2-2, with TRBD2 matching over 11 bases. Germline V CDR1 and CDR2: SGHNT, YYREEE (reference sequence). The CDR3 length is 16 residues. V shed 3 bases, J shed 3 bases, and the junction held 4 bases outside the gene matches. The CDR3: CASSSRTSGYTGELFF. The CDR3 DNA is TGTGCCAGCAGCTCAAGGACTAGCGGGTACACCGGGGAGCTGTTTTTT.

The gene calls are TRBV15 and TRBJ2-5; D remains ambiguous. The last part of the DNA fits TRBJ2-7 better; the J call may be wrong. The CDR3 runs to 14 residues. The germline CDR1 and CDR2 sequences are LNHNV and YYDKDF (reference sequence). DNA for the CDR3: TGTGCCACCAGCAGCAATCCGGCAGGCTACGAGCAGTACTTC. Translation: CATSSNPAGYEQYF.

This clone was counted a few times. V and J are TRBV6-1 and TRBJ2-2; D may be TRBD2 (5 bases). CDR1 and CDR2 (germline): MNHNS, SASEGT. Deletions cut 4 bases from V and 6 bases from J, with 9 bases between. This CDR3 region has 13 residues. CDR3 nucleotide sequence: TGTGCCAGCAGTGCCGGGGAGCCCGGGGAGCTGTTTTTT. Translated: CASSAGEPGELFF.

V usage is TRBV5-5 and J usage is TRBJ1-2; D not resolved. Germline V CDR1 and CDR2: SGHKS, YYEKEE (reference sequence). V dropped 0 bases and J dropped 3 bases, with 9 bases sitting between them. The CDR3 is 14 residues long. The CDR3 DNA reads TGTGCCAGCAGCTTGGAAAGCACTGACTATGGCTACACCTTC. It is translated as CASSLESTDYGYTF. The whole variable domain, filled in from reference TRBV5-5 and TRBJ1-2, reads DAGVTQSPTHLIKTRGQQVTLRCSPISGHKSVSWYQQVLGQGPQFIFQYYEKEERGRGNFPDRFSARQFPNYSSELNVNALLLGDSALYLCASSLESTDYGYTFGSGTRLTVV.

This chain uses TRBV6-6 with TRBJ1-2; 7 bases match TRBD1. Germline V lookup: CDR1 MNHNY, CDR2 SVGAGI (reference sequence). The CDR3 runs 13 residues. V lost 2 bases to trimming and J lost 3 bases; unmatched junction nucleotides: 0. DNA of the CDR3: TGTGCCAGCAGTTACGGGACAGACTATGGCTACACCTTC. Its protein is CASSYGTDYGYTF.

The V call is TRBV29-1, the J call TRBJ2-7; no reliable D call. V was clipped by 5 bases and J by 2 bases, with 7 bases between them. The CDR3 runs to 11 residues. CDR1 is SQVTM, CDR2 ANQGSEA, per germline. The CDR3 coding sequence is TGCAGCGTTCGGTCCCCCTACGAGCAGTACTTC. Its protein product is CSVRSPYEQYF.